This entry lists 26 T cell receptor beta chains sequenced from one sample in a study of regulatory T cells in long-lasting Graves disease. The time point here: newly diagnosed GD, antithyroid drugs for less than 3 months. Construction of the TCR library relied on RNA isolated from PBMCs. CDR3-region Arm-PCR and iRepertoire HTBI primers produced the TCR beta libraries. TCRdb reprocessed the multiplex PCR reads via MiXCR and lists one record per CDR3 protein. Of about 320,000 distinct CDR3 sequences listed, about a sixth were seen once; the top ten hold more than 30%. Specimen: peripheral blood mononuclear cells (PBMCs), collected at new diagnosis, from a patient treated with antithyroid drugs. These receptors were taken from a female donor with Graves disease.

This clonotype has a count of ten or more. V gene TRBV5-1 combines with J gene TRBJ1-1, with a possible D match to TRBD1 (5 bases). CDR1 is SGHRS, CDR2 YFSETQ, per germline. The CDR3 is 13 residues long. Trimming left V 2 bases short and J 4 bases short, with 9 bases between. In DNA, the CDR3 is TGCGCCAGCAGCTTAGGGGAGGCCACTGAAGCTTTCTTT. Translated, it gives CASSLGEATEAFF.

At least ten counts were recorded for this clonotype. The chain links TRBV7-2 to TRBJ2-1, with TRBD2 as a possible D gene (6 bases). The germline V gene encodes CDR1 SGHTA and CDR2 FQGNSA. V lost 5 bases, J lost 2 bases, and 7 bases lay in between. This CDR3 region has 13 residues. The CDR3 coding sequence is TGTGCCAGCAGCGGAGGGACCTACAATGAGCAGTTCTTC. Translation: CASSGGTYNEQFF.

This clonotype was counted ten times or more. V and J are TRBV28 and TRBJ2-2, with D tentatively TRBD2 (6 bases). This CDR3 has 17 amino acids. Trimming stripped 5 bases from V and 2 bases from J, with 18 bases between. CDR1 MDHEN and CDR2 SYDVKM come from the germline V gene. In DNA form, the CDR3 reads TGTGCCAGCAGTAGGGTCCCGGGACTCTTTAACACCGGGGAGCTGTTTTTT. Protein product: CASSRVPGLFNTGELFF.

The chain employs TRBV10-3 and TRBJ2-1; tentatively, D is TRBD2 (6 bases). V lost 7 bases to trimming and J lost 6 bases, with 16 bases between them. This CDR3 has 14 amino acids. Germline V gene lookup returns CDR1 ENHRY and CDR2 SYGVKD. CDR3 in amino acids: CAINLSGGSNEQFF. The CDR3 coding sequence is TGTGCCATCAATTTAAGCGGAGGGTCCAATGAGCAGTTCTTC.

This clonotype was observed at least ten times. CDR3 protein: CASTGGGNEQFF. As DNA, the CDR3 is TGTGCCAGCACAGGCGGCGGGAATGAGCAGTTCTTC. V usage is TRBV2 and J usage is TRBJ2-1, with D tentatively TRBD2 (5 bases). CDR1 is SNHLY, CDR2 FYNNEI, per germline. CDR3 size: 12 residues. V lost 7 bases to trimming and J lost 7 bases, with 11 bases between them.

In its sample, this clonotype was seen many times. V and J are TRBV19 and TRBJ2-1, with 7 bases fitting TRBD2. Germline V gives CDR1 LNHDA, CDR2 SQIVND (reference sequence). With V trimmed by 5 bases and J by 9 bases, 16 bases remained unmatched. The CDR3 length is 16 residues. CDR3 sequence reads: CASSDKSGIGTIEQFF. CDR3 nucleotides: TGTGCCAGTAGTGACAAAAGCGGGATTGGAACAATTGAGCAGTTCTTC. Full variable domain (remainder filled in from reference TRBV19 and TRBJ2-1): DGGITQSPKYLFRKEGQNVTLSCEQNLNHDAMYWYRQDPGQGLRLIYYSQIVNDFQKGDIAEGYSVSREKKESFPLTVTSAQKNPTAFYLCASSDKSGIGTIEQFFGPGTRLTVL.

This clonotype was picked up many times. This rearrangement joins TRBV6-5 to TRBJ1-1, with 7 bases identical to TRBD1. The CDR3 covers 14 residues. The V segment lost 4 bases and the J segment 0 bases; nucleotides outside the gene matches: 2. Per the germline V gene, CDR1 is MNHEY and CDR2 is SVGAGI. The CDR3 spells CASSWTGMNTEAFF. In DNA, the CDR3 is TGTGCCAGCAGTTGGACAGGCATGAACACTGAAGCTTTCTTT.

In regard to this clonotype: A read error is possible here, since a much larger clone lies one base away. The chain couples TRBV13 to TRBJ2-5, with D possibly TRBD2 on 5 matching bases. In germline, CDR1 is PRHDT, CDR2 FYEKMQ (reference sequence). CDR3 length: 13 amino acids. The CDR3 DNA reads TGTGCCAGCACCTATAGCGTACAAGGGACCCAGTACTTC. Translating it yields CASTYSVQGTQYF.

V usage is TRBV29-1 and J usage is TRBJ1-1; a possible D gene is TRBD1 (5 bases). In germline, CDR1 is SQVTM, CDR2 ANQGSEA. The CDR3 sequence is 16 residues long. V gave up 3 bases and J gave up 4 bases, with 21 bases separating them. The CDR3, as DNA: TGCAGCGTTGAGGGGGGGAAAGGAGTACCGTGCACTGAAGCTTTCTTT. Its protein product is CSVEGGKGVPCTEAFF.

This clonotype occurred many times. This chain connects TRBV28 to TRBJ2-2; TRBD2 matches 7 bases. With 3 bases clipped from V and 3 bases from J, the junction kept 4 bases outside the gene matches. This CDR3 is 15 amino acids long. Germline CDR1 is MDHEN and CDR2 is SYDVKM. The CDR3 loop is CASSFLAGDTGELFF. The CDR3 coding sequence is TGTGCCAGCAGTTTTTTGGCGGGAGACACCGGGGAGCTGTTTTTT. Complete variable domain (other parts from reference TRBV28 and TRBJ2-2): DVKVTQSSRYLVKRTGEKVFLECVQDMDHENMFWYRQDPGLGLRLIYFSYDVKMKEKGDIPEGYSVSREKKERFSLILESASTNQTSMYLCASSFLAGDTGELFFGEGSRLTVL.

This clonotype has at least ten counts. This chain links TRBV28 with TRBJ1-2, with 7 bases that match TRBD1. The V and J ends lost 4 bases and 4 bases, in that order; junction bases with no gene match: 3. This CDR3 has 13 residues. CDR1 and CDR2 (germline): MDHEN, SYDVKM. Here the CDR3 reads CASSSTGTYGYTF. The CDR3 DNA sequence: TGTGCCAGCAGTTCGACAGGGACCTATGGCTACACCTTC.

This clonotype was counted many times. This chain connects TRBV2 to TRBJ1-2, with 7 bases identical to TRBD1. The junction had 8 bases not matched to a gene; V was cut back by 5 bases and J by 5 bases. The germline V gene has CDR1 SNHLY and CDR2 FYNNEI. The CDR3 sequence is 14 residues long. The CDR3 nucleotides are TGTGCCAGCAGTCTCCTGGCAGGGGGTTATGGCTACACCTTC. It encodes CASSLLAGGYGYTF.

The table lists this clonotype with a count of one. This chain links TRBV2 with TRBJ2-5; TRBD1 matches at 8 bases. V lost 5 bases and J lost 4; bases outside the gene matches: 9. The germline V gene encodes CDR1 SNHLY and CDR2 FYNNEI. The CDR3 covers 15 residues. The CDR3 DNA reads TGTGCCAGCAGTAGACAGGGGCGGCAAGCAGAGACCCAGTACTTC. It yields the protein CASSRQGRQAETQYF.

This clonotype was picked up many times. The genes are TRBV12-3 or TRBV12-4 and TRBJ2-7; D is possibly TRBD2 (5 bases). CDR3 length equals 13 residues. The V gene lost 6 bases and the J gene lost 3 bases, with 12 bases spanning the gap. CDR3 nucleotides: TGTGCCAGCAGGCGGACGGGGAACTACGAGCAGTACTTC. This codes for CASRRTGNYEQYF.

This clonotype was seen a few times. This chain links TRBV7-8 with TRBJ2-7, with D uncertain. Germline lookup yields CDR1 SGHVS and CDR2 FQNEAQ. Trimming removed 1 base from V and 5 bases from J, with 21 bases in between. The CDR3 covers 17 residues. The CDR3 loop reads CASSLGLLVSGGDEQYF. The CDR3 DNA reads TGTGCCAGCAGCTTAGGTCTCCTAGTTTCGGGCGGCGACGAGCAGTACTTC.

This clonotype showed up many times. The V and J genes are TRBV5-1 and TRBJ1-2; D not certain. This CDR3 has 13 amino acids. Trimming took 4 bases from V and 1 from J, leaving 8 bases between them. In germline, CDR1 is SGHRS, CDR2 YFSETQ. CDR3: CASSDEYNYGYTF. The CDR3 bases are TGCGCCAGCAGCGATGAATATAACTATGGCTACACCTTC.

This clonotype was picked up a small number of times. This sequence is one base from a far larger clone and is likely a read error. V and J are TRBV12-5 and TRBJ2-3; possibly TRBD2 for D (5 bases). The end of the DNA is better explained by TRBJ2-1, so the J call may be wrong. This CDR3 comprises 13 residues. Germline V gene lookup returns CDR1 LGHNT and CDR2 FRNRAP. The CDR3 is CASGSVANNEQFF. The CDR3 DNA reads TGTGCTAGTGGTTCCGTAGCGAATAATGAGCAGTTCTTC.

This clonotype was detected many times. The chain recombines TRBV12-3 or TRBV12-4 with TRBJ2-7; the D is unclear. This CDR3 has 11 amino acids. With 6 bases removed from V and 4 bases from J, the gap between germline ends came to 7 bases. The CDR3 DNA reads TGTGCCAGCAGCCTCAAATACGAGCAGTACTTC. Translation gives CASSLKYEQYF.

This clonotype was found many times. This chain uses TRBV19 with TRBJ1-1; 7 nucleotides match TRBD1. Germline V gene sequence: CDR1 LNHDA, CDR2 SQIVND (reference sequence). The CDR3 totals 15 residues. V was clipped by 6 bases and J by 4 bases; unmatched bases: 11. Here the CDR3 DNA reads TGTGCCAGTAGCGACTACAGGGGAGGTAGCACTGAAGCTTTCTTT. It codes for CASSDYRGGSTEAFF. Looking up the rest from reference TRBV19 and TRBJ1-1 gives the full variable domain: DGGITQSPKYLFRKEGQNVTLSCEQNLNHDAMYWYRQDPGQGLRLIYYSQIVNDFQKGDIAEGYSVSREKKESFPLTVTSAQKNPTAFYLCASSDYRGGSTEAFFGQGTRLTVV.

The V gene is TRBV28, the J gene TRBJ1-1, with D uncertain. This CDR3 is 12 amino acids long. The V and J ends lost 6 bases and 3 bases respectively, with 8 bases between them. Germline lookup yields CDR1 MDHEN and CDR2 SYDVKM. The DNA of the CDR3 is TGTGCCAGCAGATACCGGGACACTGAAGCTTTCTTT. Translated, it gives CASRYRDTEAFF.

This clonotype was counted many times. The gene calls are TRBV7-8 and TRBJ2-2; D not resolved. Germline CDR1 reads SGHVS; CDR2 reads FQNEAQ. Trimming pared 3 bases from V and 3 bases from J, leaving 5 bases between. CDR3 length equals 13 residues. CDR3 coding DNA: TGTGCCAGCAGCTTTCTGGACACCGGGGAGCTGTTTTTT. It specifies CASSFLDTGELFF.

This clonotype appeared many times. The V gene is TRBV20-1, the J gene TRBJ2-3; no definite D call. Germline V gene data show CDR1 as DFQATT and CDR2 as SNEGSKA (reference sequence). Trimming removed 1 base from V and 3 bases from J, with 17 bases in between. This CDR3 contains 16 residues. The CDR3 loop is CSARADPIRNTDTQYF. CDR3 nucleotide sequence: TGCAGTGCTAGAGCCGATCCTATAAGGAATACAGATACGCAGTATTTT.

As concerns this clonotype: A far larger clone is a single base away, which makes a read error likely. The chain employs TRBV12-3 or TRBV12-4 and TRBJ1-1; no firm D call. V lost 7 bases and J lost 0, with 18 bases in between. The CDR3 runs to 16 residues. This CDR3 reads CASNFDGKGLNTEAFF. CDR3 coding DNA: TGTGCCAGCAATTTTGACGGTAAGGGATTGAACACTGAAGCTTTCTTT.

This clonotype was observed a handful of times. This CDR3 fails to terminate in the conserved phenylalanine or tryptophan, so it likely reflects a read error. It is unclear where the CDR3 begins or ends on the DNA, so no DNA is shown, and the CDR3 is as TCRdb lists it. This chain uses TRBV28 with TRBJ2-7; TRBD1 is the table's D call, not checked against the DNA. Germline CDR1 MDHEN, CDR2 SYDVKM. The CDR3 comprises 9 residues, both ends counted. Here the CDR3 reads CASSASPLI.

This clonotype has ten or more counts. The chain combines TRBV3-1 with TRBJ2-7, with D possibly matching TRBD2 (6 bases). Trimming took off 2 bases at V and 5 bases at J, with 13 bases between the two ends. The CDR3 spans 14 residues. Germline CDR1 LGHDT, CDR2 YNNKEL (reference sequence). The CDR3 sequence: CASSQYTGDHEQYF. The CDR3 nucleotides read TGTGCCAGCAGCCAATACACGGGAGACCACGAGCAGTACTTC.

The CDR3 loop is CASRQGRDEKLFF. The CDR3 DNA sequence: TGTGCCAGCAGACAGGGTAGGGATGAAAAACTGTTTTTT. V gene TRBV12-3 or TRBV12-4 combines with J gene TRBJ1-4, with TRBD1 as a possible D gene (6 bases). Deletions cut 6 bases from V and 6 bases from J, with 11 bases between. The CDR3 is 13 residues long.